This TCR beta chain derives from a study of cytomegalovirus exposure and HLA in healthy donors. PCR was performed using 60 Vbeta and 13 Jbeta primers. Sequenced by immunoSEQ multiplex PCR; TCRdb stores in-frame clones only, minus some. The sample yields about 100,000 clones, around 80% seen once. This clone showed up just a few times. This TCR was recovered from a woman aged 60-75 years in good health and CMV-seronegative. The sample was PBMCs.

CDR3 nucleotides: TGTGCCAGCAGCCCGCAACAGGGGGCAAGACATGGCTACACCTTC. Its protein is CASSPQQGARHGYTF. The V gene is TRBV5-6, the J gene TRBJ1-2, with 9 bases identical to TRBD1. This CDR3 comprises 15 residues. Germline values: CDR1 SGHDT, CDR2 YYEEEE. J lost 6 bases, V lost 4 bases, and 10 bases had no gene match.